Each of the 25 T cell receptor beta chains below was sequenced from the same sample in a study of blood T cell repertoires in COVID-19. Assay used: immunoSEQ multiplex PCR; TCRdb lists only in-frame clones, some missing. This sample has about 73,000 clones, with around 82% found just once. What was sequenced was peripheral blood. The receptor source for this set is a man aged 50-59 years with active COVID-19.

This rearrangement joins TRBV6-5 to TRBJ2-3; 9 positions agree with TRBD2. Germline values: CDR1 MNHEY, CDR2 SVGAGI. CDR3 length equals 16 residues. V was pared by 0 bases and J by 4 bases, with 5 bases of the junction left unmatched. This CDR3 reads CASSYSGGGAPDTQYF. In nucleotides, the CDR3 is TGTGCCAGCAGTTACTCGGGCGGGGGGGCCCCAGATACGCAGTATTTT.

This sequence joins TRBV19 and TRBJ2-5, with D possibly being TRBD1 (5 bases). Germline CDR1 and CDR2: LNHDA and SQIVND (reference sequence). The CDR3 contains 13 residues. Trimming shortened V by 4 bases and J by 5 bases, and 11 bases separated the two germline ends. The CDR3: CASSTQGWETQYF. CDR3 bases: TGTGCCAGTAGTACCCAGGGTTGGGAGACCCAGTACTTC.

In its sample, this clone was seen a few times. The rearrangement uses TRBV7-9 and TRBJ2-7; TRBD2 is a possible D gene (6 bases). The CDR3 consists of 16 residues. V dropped 5 bases and J dropped 7 bases, with 24 bases sitting between them. CDR1 and CDR2 (germline): SEHNR, FQNEAQ (reference sequence). CDR3 in DNA: TGTGCCAGCAGCCCTGGGTACGGGACTCCTTCCACGGAGCAGTACTTC. Its protein is CASSPGYGTPSTEQYF.

The genes are TRBV5-1 and TRBJ2-7; 7 bases align to TRBD2. V was clipped by 4 bases and J by 3 bases; unmatched bases: 10. Germline V CDR1 and CDR2: SGHRS, YFSETQ. This CDR3 contains 15 residues. CDR3 loop: CASSRKEAGDYEQYF. CDR3 DNA: TGCGCCAGCAGCCGGAAGGAGGCGGGAGACTACGAGCAGTACTTC.

This clone was detected only a few times. This chain connects TRBV4-3 to TRBJ1-6; TRBD1 might be the D (5 bases). In germline, CDR1 is LGHNA, CDR2 YSLEER. The CDR3 length is 17 residues. The germline V and J ends were trimmed by 0 bases and 0 bases, with 9 bases remaining between them. CDR3 sequence: CASSQDGRGSYNSPLHF. CDR3 DNA sequence: TGCGCCAGCAGCCAAGACGGGAGGGGCTCCTATAATTCACCCCTCCACTTT.

The V and J genes are TRBV2 and TRBJ2-5; tentatively, D is TRBD1 (7 bases). The CDR3 is made up of 15 amino acids. Germline CDR1 and CDR2: SNHLY and FYNNEI. V was pared by 6 bases and J by 2 bases, with 16 bases between. Here the CDR3 DNA reads TGTGCCAGCAGAGACCTACAGGGGACTCAAGAGACCCAGTACTTC. As protein: CASRDLQGTQETQYF. The whole variable domain, filled in from reference TRBV2 and TRBJ2-5, reads EPEVTQTPSHQVTQMGQEVILRCVPISNHLYFYWYRQILGQKVEFLVSFYNNEISEKSEIFDDQFSVERPDGSNFTLKIRSTKLEDSAMYFCASRDLQGTQETQYFGPGTRLLVL.

The chain carries TRBV7-9 and TRBJ2-5, with D possibly matching TRBD2 (5 bases). The V end was cut by 1 base, the J end by 4 bases, with 10 bases between. CDR3 size: 14 residues. Germline CDR1 reads SEHNR; CDR2 reads FQNEAQ (reference sequence). The DNA for the CDR3 is TGTGCCAGCAGCTTAGGCGATAGCGTAGAGACCCAGTACTTC. Translated, it gives CASSLGDSVETQYF.

V gene TRBV12-3 or TRBV12-4 combines with J gene TRBJ2-7; D perhaps matches TRBD2 (6 bases). CDR3 size: 13 residues. V was trimmed by 8 bases and J by 2 bases, leaving 13 bases between them. The DNA for the CDR3 is TGTGCCAGCGGGGGGTCGCTTACCTACGAGCAGTACTTC. It translates to CASGGSLTYEQYF.

This chain uses TRBV18 with TRBJ2-4; TRBD2 matches at 10 bases. J was trimmed by 6 bases and V by 1 base; bases with no gene match: 6. CDR3 length: 16 amino acids. The germline CDR1 and CDR2 sequences are KGHSH and LQKENI. In DNA, the CDR3 is TGTGCCAGCTCACCACAGAGCGGGGGGGCCGGAAACATTCAGTACTTC. Protein: CASSPQSGGAGNIQYF. Full variable domain (rest looked up from reference TRBV18 and TRBJ2-4): NAGVMQNPRHLVRRRGQEARLRCSPMKGHSHVYWYRQLPEEGLKFMVYLQKENIIDESGMPKERFSAEFPKEGPSILRIQQVVRGDSAAYFCASSPQSGGAGNIQYFGAGTRLSVL.

V is TRBV5-1 and J is TRBJ2-3; the D gene is possibly TRBD2 (6 bases). This CDR3 has 15 amino acids. V lost 3 bases to trimming and J lost 5 bases, with 16 bases between them. Germline assignment: CDR1 SGHRS and CDR2 YFSETQ. CDR3 residues: CASSSGGMFRDTQYF. CDR3 bases: TGCGCCAGCAGCTCCGGGGGAATGTTTCGAGATACGCAGTATTTT.

The rearrangement links TRBV6-1 to TRBJ2-3; 8 nucleotides match TRBD2. Germline V CDR1 and CDR2: MNHNS, SASEGT. With V trimmed by 2 bases and J by 6 bases, 7 bases remained unmatched. This CDR3 is built from 15 residues. The DNA of the CDR3 is TGTGCCAGCAGTGAATCGGGAGGGCCCTCCGATACGCAGTATTTT. It specifies CASSESGGPSDTQYF.

V gene TRBV6-5 combines with J gene TRBJ2-7; TRBD1 aligns across 7 bases. The junction had 7 bases not matched to a gene; V was cut back by 6 bases and J by 2 bases. The CDR3 contains 14 residues. CDR1 and CDR2 (germline): MNHEY, SVGAGI. The CDR3 DNA reads as TGTGCCAGCAGGAACCGGGACAGCCCCTACGAGCAGTACTTC. Its protein product is CASRNRDSPYEQYF.

This chain links TRBV11-2 with TRBJ2-7, with TRBD2 identical over 13 bases. Germline CDR1 SGHAT, CDR2 FQNNGV. Losses at the gene ends were 6 bases for V and 6 bases for J; bases not matched to a gene: 14. This CDR3 is built from 17 residues. CDR3 bases: TGTGCCAGCAGGCATCCGGGACTAGCGGGACCTCGGGGCGAGCAGTACTTC. This gives the protein CASRHPGLAGPRGEQYF.

To note about this clone: The sample contains more than one DNA sequence encoding this CDR3. This rearrangement joins TRBV5-1 to TRBJ1-1, with a tentative D call TRBD1 (6 bases). Trimming shortened V by 3 bases and J by 1 base, and 7 bases separated the two germline ends. The germline gives CDR1 SGHRS, CDR2 YFSETQ. The CDR3 runs to 13 residues. The CDR3 DNA sequence: TGCGCCAGCAGCTCGACAGGGAACACTGAAGCTTTCTTT. The encoded protein is CASSSTGNTEAFF.

V is TRBV5-1 and J is TRBJ2-5, with D perhaps TRBD1 (5 bases). The CDR3 contains 17 residues. Between the trimmed V and J ends, which lost 2 bases and 2 bases, there was a span of 19 bases. The germline gives CDR1 SGHRS, CDR2 YFSETQ. CDR3 loop: CASSFEASTTVQETQYF. DNA of the CDR3: TGCGCCAGCAGCTTCGAGGCGAGTACGACAGTACAAGAGACCCAGTACTTC.

The chain employs TRBV4-1 and TRBJ2-5; D is unresolved. V was clipped by 0 bases and J by 5 bases, with 4 bases between them. The germline V gene encodes CDR1 MGHRA and CDR2 YSYEKL. The CDR3 length is 12 residues. In DNA, the CDR3 is TGCGCCAGCAGCCAAGATCAGGAGACCCAGTACTTC. It is translated as CASSQDQETQYF.

The chain has TRBV9 and TRBJ2-2, with D possibly being TRBD2 (5 bases). Trimming left V 1 base short and J 4 bases short, with 11 bases between. Germline loops: CDR1 SGDLS, CDR2 YYNGEE. CDR3 length: 15 amino acids. The CDR3 region is CASSVQADPTGELFF. The CDR3 DNA sequence: TGTGCCAGCAGCGTACAAGCGGACCCCACCGGGGAGCTGTTTTTT.

The J gene is TRBJ1-5, the V gene TRBV6-1, with D possibly matching TRBD1 (5 bases). The CDR3 length is 13 residues. From germline, CDR1 is MNHNS and CDR2 SASEGT. The germline V and J ends were trimmed by 1 base and 5 bases, with 6 bases remaining between them. CDR3 coding DNA: TGTGCCAGCAGTGAAGTACAGGATCAGCCCCAGCATTTT. This codes for CASSEVQDQPQHF.

Only a few counts were recorded for this clone. The rearrangement joins TRBV5-1 to TRBJ2-5; the D gene is possibly TRBD2 (5 bases). V was clipped by 0 bases and J by 7 bases, with 19 bases between them. Germline values: CDR1 SGHRS, CDR2 YFSETQ. The CDR3 length is 16 residues. The CDR3 bases are TGCGCCAGCAGCTTGGCGAACCACCGGACCGGAGGGACCCAGTACTTC. As protein: CASSLANHRTGGTQYF.

This clone has only one observation. V is TRBV9 and J is TRBJ2-1, with a tentative D call TRBD2 (6 bases). In germline, CDR1 is SGDLS, CDR2 YYNGEE. Trimming pared 0 bases from V and 5 bases from J, leaving 12 bases between. CDR3 length equals 15 residues. The CDR3 coding sequence is TGTGCCAGCAGCGTAGATGTGGGGGGAAACAATGAGCAGTTCTTC. Its translation is CASSVDVGGNNEQFF.

V gene TRBV4-1 combines with J gene TRBJ1-2, with D perhaps matching TRBD1 (5 bases). Trimming stripped 4 bases from V and 8 bases from J, with 14 bases between. This CDR3 is built from 13 residues. Germline V CDR1 and CDR2: MGHRA, YSYEKL. The CDR3 DNA reads TGCGCCAGCAGCCCAAGGGGAATAGGAGGCTACACCTTC. It is translated as CASSPRGIGGYTF.

This chain uses TRBV11-2 with TRBJ1-1; maybe TRBD1 (6 bases). The CDR3 is 14 amino acids. The germline gives CDR1 SGHAT, CDR2 FQNNGV. V dropped 5 bases and J dropped 4 bases, with 14 bases sitting between them. The CDR3 spells CASSNRGATTEAFF. The CDR3 bases are TGTGCCAGCAGCAATCGGGGGGCTACCACTGAAGCTTTCTTT.

V and J are TRBV5-6 and TRBJ2-7; D might be TRBD1 (6 bases). V was clipped by 8 bases and J by 2 bases, with 14 bases between them. Looked up from germline, CDR1 is SGHDT and CDR2 is YYEEEE. The CDR3 covers 13 residues. The CDR3 is CASWDIRTYEQYF. The CDR3 DNA is TGTGCCAGTTGGGACATACGTACCTACGAGCAGTACTTC. The full variable domain, its missing parts supplied by reference TRBV5-6 and TRBJ2-7, is DAGVTQSPTHLIKTRGQQVTLRCSPKSGHDTVSWYQQALGQGPQFIFQYYEEEERQRGNFPDRFSGHQFPNYSSELNVNALLLGDSALYLCASWDIRTYEQYFGPGTRLTVT.

This chain uses TRBV19 with TRBJ2-7, with D possibly TRBD2 on 6 matching bases. Germline V gene data show CDR1 as LNHDA and CDR2 as SQIVND (reference sequence). The CDR3 consists of 14 residues. Deletions cut 5 bases from V and 0 bases from J, with 11 bases between. In DNA, the CDR3 is TGTGCCAGTAGTGCGGGACGGAACTCCTACGAGCAGTACTTC. This gives the protein CASSAGRNSYEQYF.

The rearrangement joins TRBV4-2 to TRBJ1-1; D ambiguous. Germline-derived CDR1 and CDR2 are LGHNA and YNFKEQ. This CDR3 contains 15 residues. Trimming removed 4 bases from V and 0 bases from J, with 12 bases in between. CDR3 DNA sequence: TGTGCCAGCAGCCCATCGGAGGGCATGAACACTGAAGCTTTCTTT. Protein sequence: CASSPSEGMNTEAFF.